Presented here are 3 T cell receptor beta chains from one specimen sequenced in a study of T cell responses to AZD1222 COVID-19 vaccine. Sequencing was performed with immunoSEQ multiplex PCR; in TCRdb, only in-frame clones are kept and a portion is missing. The profile shows 95,000 to 150,000 clones, approximately 84% of them singletons. The sample in question was peripheral blood, obtained on day 0 of AZD1222 vaccination. Source of these receptors: an adult in good health.

J is TRBJ2-1 and V is TRBV29-1; 9 bases match TRBD1. CDR1 is SQVTM, CDR2 ANQGSEA, per germline. CDR3 length: 12 residues. Germline trimming cut 4 bases from V and 7 bases from J; bases unmatched to any gene: 2. The CDR3 nucleotides read TGCAGCGTTGGACAGGGGGGAAATGAGCAGTTCTTC. This translates into CSVGQGGNEQFF.

J is TRBJ1-2 and V is TRBV23-1; tentatively, D is TRBD1 (6 bases). TRBV23-1 is sorted into the ORF group, with uncertain function. The V and J ends lost 8 bases and 2 bases respectively, with 18 bases between them. This CDR3 is built from 15 residues. In DNA form, the CDR3 reads TGCGCCAGCCCATTAATGGGACAAAAAAACTATGGCTACACCTTC. This translates into CASPLMGQKNYGYTF.

The chain has TRBV5-1 and TRBJ1-1; 9 bases line up with TRBD1. Germline V gene sequence: CDR1 SGHRS, CDR2 YFSETQ. This CDR3 has 15 residues. The junction had 3 bases not matched to a gene; V was cut back by 2 bases and J by 1 base. CDR3 amino acids: CASSLQGAWNTEAFF. CDR3 sequence (DNA): TGCGCCAGCAGCTTACAGGGGGCGTGGAACACTGAAGCTTTCTTT.